One and the same sample provided the 22 T cell receptor beta chains below, sequenced in a study of beta chain features in type 1 diabetes. No cognate antigen is known for these TCRs. Findings of the study overall: TCRB CDR3 length was moderately but significantly reduced in all four CD4+ subsets of Type 1 diabetes patients.

The study reverse transcribed the entire isolated RNA, so it sequenced expressed TCRB transcripts. Clones were read by immunoSEQ multiplex PCR, and TCRdb kept only the in-frame ones, dropping some. The data contain about 650,000 clones, 12% of them singletons. Sequenced sample: naive CD4+ T cells from blood. All receptors derive from a man aged 30 to 45 with type 1 diabetes.

This clone was found a few times. The chain carries TRBV28 and TRBJ2-5; 8 nucleotides line up with TRBD1. The length of the CDR3 is 15 residues. The junction had 7 bases not matched to a gene; V was cut back by 2 bases and J by 5 bases. Germline CDR1 MDHEN, CDR2 SYDVKM. The DNA of the CDR3 is TGTGCCAGCAGTTTACCCGGACAGGGACGGGAGACCCAGTACTTC. This sequence encodes CASSLPGQGRETQYF. The whole variable domain, filled in from reference TRBV28 and TRBJ2-5, reads DVKVTQSSRYLVKRTGEKVFLECVQDMDHENMFWYRQDPGLGLRLIYFSYDVKMKEKGDIPEGYSVSREKKERFSLILESASTNQTSMYLCASSLPGQGRETQYFGPGTRLLVL.

The chain employs TRBV28 and TRBJ2-7; perhaps TRBD2 as D (6 bases). Trimming took 6 bases from V and 1 from J, leaving 16 bases between them. The CDR3 totals 15 residues. CDR1 MDHEN and CDR2 SYDVKM come from the germline V gene. Here the CDR3 reads CASRGRDSRSYEQYF. The CDR3 nucleotides are TGTGCCAGCAGAGGGCGGGACTCCCGGTCCTACGAGCAGTACTTC. The full variable domain, rest sourced from reference TRBV28 and TRBJ2-7, is DVKVTQSSRYLVKRTGEKVFLECVQDMDHENMFWYRQDPGLGLRLIYFSYDVKMKEKGDIPEGYSVSREKKERFSLILESASTNQTSMYLCASRGRDSRSYEQYFGPGTRLTVT.

In this sample, this clone turned up a few times. The sample has other DNA sequences that encode this CDR3 too. The chain combines TRBV5-6 with TRBJ2-7; D gene uncertain. The CDR3 is 11 residues long. CDR1 and CDR2 from the germline V gene are SGHDT and YYEEEE. V dropped 0 bases and J dropped 5 bases, with 3 bases sitting between them. The DNA for the CDR3 is TGTGCCAGCAGCTTGGAGCACGAGCAGTACTTC. It yields the protein CASSLEHEQYF.

V and J are TRBV28 and TRBJ1-5; a possible D gene is TRBD1 (5 bases). The germline gives CDR1 MDHEN, CDR2 SYDVKM. CDR3 length: 15 amino acids. The V end lost 3 bases, the J end lost 0 bases, and 9 bases lay between the germline ends. Here the CDR3 DNA reads TGTGCCAGCAGTTTGGGCAGGGCTAGCAATCAGCCCCAGCATTTT. Amino acids: CASSLGRASNQPQHF. The full variable domain, in which reference TRBV28 and TRBJ1-5 provide the parts outside the CDR3, is DVKVTQSSRYLVKRTGEKVFLECVQDMDHENMFWYRQDPGLGLRLIYFSYDVKMKEKGDIPEGYSVSREKKERFSLILESASTNQTSMYLCASSLGRASNQPQHFGDGTRLSIL.

The chain carries TRBV4-3 and TRBJ1-2; D remains ambiguous. The CDR3 runs 15 residues. V was pared by 0 bases and J by 5 bases, with 13 bases between. The germline gives CDR1 LGHNA, CDR2 YSLEER. CDR3 nucleotides: TGCGCCAGCAGCCAAGATGGGCGCAGCCGGTATGGCTACACCTTC. This translates into CASSQDGRSRYGYTF.

This clone was recorded a few times. The chain combines TRBV18 with TRBJ1-4, with 7 positions matching TRBD1. V lost 10 bases, J lost 0 bases, and 17 bases stayed unmatched. The CDR3 has 18 residues. Per germline, CDR1 KGHSH and CDR2 LQKENI. Written as DNA, the CDR3 is TGTGCCAACAGATGGAACGGACAGGATCATACAACTAATGAAAAACTGTTTTTT. Protein: CANRWNGQDHTTNEKLFF.

V is TRBV29-1 and J is TRBJ2-1; D might be TRBD1 (6 bases). Germline assignment: CDR1 SQVTM and CDR2 ANQGSEA. This CDR3 contains 14 residues. V lost 6 bases and J lost 2, with 14 bases in between. In nucleotides, the CDR3 is TGCAGCGTCACTAAGTGGGGGCCCTACAATGAGCAGTTCTTC. It translates to CSVTKWGPYNEQFF.

This clone appeared a few times. The rearrangement joins TRBV6-6 to TRBJ2-1; no reliable D call. This CDR3 contains 14 residues. The germline CDR1 and CDR2 sequences are MNHNY and SVGAGI (reference sequence). The V gene lost 0 bases and the J gene lost 6 bases, with 9 bases spanning the gap. The CDR3 reads CASSYSRPSNEQFF. CDR3 in DNA: TGTGCCAGCAGTTACTCGAGACCATCCAATGAGCAGTTCTTC.

Points on this clone: Additional DNA sequences in this sample encode the identical CDR3. The chain couples TRBV5-4 to TRBJ1-2; tentative D call: TRBD1 (6 bases). CDR3 size: 12 residues. The V end was cut by 3 bases, the J end by 4 bases, with 7 bases between. Germline assignment: CDR1 SGHNT and CDR2 YYREEE (reference sequence). CDR3 region: CASSSDSYGYTF. The CDR3, as DNA: TGTGCCAGCAGCTCGGACAGCTATGGCTACACCTTC.

The J gene is TRBJ1-5, the V gene TRBV30; D is unresolved. Trimming took 1 base from V and 0 from J, leaving 7 bases between them. The CDR3 totals 14 residues. The germline V gene encodes CDR1 GTSNPN and CDR2 SVGIG (reference sequence). CDR3: CAWSASYSNQPQHF. The CDR3 bases are TGTGCCTGGAGTGCGTCCTATAGCAATCAGCCCCAGCATTTT. The whole variable domain, filled in from reference TRBV30 and TRBJ1-5, reads SQTIHQWPATLVQPVGSPLSLECTVEGTSNPNLYWYRQAAGRGLQLLFYSVGIGQISSEVPQNLSASRPQDRQFILSSKKLLLSDSGFYLCAWSASYSNQPQHFGDGTRLSIL.

The chain links TRBV6-6 to TRBJ2-3; tentative D call: TRBD1 (6 bases). This CDR3 is 15 amino acids long. The V gene lost 6 bases and the J gene lost 1 base, with 14 bases spanning the gap. Germline V gene lookup returns CDR1 MNHNY and CDR2 SVGAGI (reference sequence). The CDR3 reads CASRLQGSRTDTQYF. CDR3 coding DNA: TGTGCCAGCAGACTGCAGGGGTCCCGCACAGATACGCAGTATTTT.

This chain connects TRBV6-5 to TRBJ2-3, with D perhaps TRBD1 (6 bases). The V end was cut by 4 bases, the J end by 7 bases, with 9 bases between. Germline-derived CDR1 and CDR2 are MNHEY and SVGAGI. The CDR3 runs 12 residues. The CDR3 region is CASSSQGYTQYF. The CDR3 DNA sequence: TGTGCCAGCAGTTCACAGGGATATACGCAGTATTTT.

This chain links TRBV18 with TRBJ2-3; tentatively, D is TRBD1 or TRBD2 (6 bases each). The CDR3 covers 15 residues. Germline CDR1 reads KGHSH; CDR2 reads LQKENI. The V end was cut by 1 base, the J end by 2 bases, with 10 bases between. CDR3: CASSPRGGPTDTQYF. CDR3 DNA: TGTGCCAGCTCACCACGAGGGGGGCCCACAGATACGCAGTATTTT.

The chain recombines TRBV6-5 with TRBJ1-5; no definite D call. The CDR3 totals 14 residues. V was clipped by 5 bases and J by 6 bases, with 14 bases between them. Germline CDR1 MNHEY, CDR2 SVGAGI. The CDR3 is CASSPQPMGQPQHF. In DNA, the CDR3 is TGTGCCAGCAGTCCCCAGCCGATGGGTCAGCCCCAGCATTTT.

The genes are TRBV4-3 and TRBJ2-5, with D unresolved. Trimming removed 3 bases at V and 4 bases at J, with 15 bases between. Germline V gives CDR1 LGHNA, CDR2 YSLEER. The CDR3 is 15 amino acids. CDR3 nucleotides: TGCGCCAGCAGCCAGGCGGACGGTGTCCTAGAGACCCAGTACTTC. It encodes CASSQADGVLETQYF.

This clone showed up just a few times. The V gene is TRBV5-6, the J gene TRBJ1-2, with D possibly matching TRBD1 (5 bases). The V end lost 6 bases, the J end lost 7 bases, and 13 bases lay between the germline ends. This CDR3 contains 12 residues. Per germline, CDR1 SGHDT and CDR2 YYEEEE. The CDR3 loop reads CASTRDVGGYTF. The CDR3 DNA sequence: TGTGCCAGCACCCGGGACGTGGGTGGCTACACCTTC. The whole variable domain, filled in from reference TRBV5-6 and TRBJ1-2, reads DAGVTQSPTHLIKTRGQQVTLRCSPKSGHDTVSWYQQALGQGPQFIFQYYEEEERQRGNFPDRFSGHQFPNYSSELNVNALLLGDSALYLCASTRDVGGYTFGSGTRLTVV.

V usage is TRBV4-3 and J usage is TRBJ1-4, with 7 bases matching TRBD1. Germline loops: CDR1 LGHNA, CDR2 YSLEER. J was trimmed by 3 bases and V by 4 bases; bases with no gene match: 11. This CDR3 comprises 17 residues. The CDR3 DNA sequence: TGCGCCAGCAGCCGGTCGATTTTTGGGACAGCTAATGAAAAACTGTTTTTT. This gives the protein CASSRSIFGTANEKLFF.

This clone turned up a few times. This rearrangement joins TRBV6-6 to TRBJ1-5, with 10 positions matching TRBD1. CDR1 and CDR2 from the germline V gene are MNHNY and SVGAGI (reference sequence). Germline trimming cut 6 bases from V and 4 bases from J; bases unmatched to any gene: 3. The CDR3 sequence is 14 residues long. This CDR3 reads CASSSGQGNQPQHF. The DNA of the CDR3 is TGTGCCAGCAGCTCGGGACAGGGGAATCAGCCCCAGCATTTT.

This clone turned up a few times. The gene calls are TRBV10-1 and TRBJ2-1; 13 bases match TRBD2. Unmatched junction bases numbered 5, after V lost 5 bases and J lost 7 bases. Germline V CDR1 and CDR2: WNHNN, SYGVQD (reference sequence). CDR3 length: 15 amino acids. The chain's CDR3 is CASSLLAGGRNEQFF. In DNA form, the CDR3 reads TGCGCCAGCAGTCTACTAGCGGGGGGGCGTAATGAGCAGTTCTTC.

The chain employs TRBV19 and TRBJ2-6, with no clear D. Per germline, CDR1 LNHDA and CDR2 SQIVND (reference sequence). Trimming shortened V by 9 bases and J by 1 base, and 13 bases separated the two germline ends. This CDR3 is 15 amino acids long. The CDR3 sequence is CASSRAASGANVLTF. The CDR3 DNA sequence: TGTGCCAGCTCTAGGGCGGCGTCTGGGGCCAACGTCCTGACTTTC.

The rearrangement joins TRBV7-8 to TRBJ1-6, with 7 bases that match TRBD1. Germline-derived CDR1 and CDR2 are SGHVS and FQNEAQ. J lost 5 bases, V lost 5 bases, and 9 bases had no gene match. This CDR3 has 16 residues. This CDR3 is CASSQSQGYDNSPLHF. CDR3 DNA: TGTGCCAGCAGCCAATCACAGGGGTACGATAATTCACCCCTCCACTTT.

CDR3 loop: CASSFGGKETQYF. The CDR3 DNA reads TGCGCCAGCAGCTTCGGAGGCAAAGAGACCCAGTACTTC. The J gene is TRBJ2-5, the V gene TRBV5-1; a possible D gene is TRBD2 (5 bases). Trimming removed 2 bases from V and 3 bases from J, with 8 bases in between. From germline, CDR1 is SGHRS and CDR2 YFSETQ. The CDR3 runs 13 residues.